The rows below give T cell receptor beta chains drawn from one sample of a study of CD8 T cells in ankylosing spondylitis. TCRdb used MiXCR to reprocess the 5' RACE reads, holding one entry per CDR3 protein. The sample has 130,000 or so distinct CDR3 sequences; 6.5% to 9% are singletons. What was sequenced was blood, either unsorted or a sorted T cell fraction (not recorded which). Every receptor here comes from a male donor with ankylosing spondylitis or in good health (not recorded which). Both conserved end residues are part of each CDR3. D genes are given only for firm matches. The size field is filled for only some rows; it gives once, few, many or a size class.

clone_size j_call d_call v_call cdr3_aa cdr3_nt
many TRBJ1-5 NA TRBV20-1 CSATPPEQGDQPQHF TGCAGTGCCACCCCGCCCGAGCAGGGAGATCAGCCCCAGCATTTT
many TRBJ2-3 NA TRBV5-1 CASSLLGDGATDTQYF TGCGCCAGCAGCTTGTTGGGGGACGGGGCCACAGATACGCAGTATTTT
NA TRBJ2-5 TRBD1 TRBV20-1 CSATRTGGVETQYF TGCAGTGCTACCCGGACAGGGGGCGTGGAGACCCAGTACTTC
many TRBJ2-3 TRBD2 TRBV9 CASSVSPGLEGDTQYF TGTGCCAGCAGCGTTTCTCCGGGACTAGAGGGCGATACGCAGTATTTT
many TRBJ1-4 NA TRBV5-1 CASSFQLNEKLFF TGCGCCAGCAGCTTCCAGCTTAATGAAAAACTGTTTTTT
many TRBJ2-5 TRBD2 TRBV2 CASRNAGVETQYF TGTGCCAGCAGAAACGCGGGAGTTGAGACCCAGTACTTC
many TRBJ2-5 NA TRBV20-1 CSASAGGSQETQYF TGCAGTGCTAGCGCAGGGGGGTCACAAGAGACCCAGTACTTC
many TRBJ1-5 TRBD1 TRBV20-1 CSALLGQRNQPQHF TGCAGTGCCCTCTTGGGACAGCGCAATCAGCCCCAGCATTTT
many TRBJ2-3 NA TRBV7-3 CASHGGAGAYTDTQYF TGTGCCAGCCATGGGGGTGCGGGGGCGTACACAGATACGCAGTATTTT
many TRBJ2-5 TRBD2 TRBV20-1 CSARIGGGVETQYF TGCAGTGCTAGGATCGGCGGGGGGGTTGAGACCCAGTACTTC
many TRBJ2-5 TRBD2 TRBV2 CASRLLAGGPQTQYF TGTGCCAGCAGACTACTAGCGGGAGGGCCGCAGACCCAGTACTTC
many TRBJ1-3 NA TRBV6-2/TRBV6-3 CASSYSSGGNTIYF TGTGCCAGCAGTTACTCCTCGGGAGGAAACACCATATATTTT
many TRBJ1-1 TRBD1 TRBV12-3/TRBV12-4 CASSLGQVNTEAFF TGTGCCAGCAGCCTGGGACAGGTGAACACTGAAGCTTTCTTT
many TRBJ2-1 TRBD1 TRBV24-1 CATSDWTGTGGNEQFF TGTGCCACCAGTGATTGGACCGGGACAGGGGGCAATGAGCAGTTCTTC
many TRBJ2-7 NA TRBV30 CAWKGDSRSTKQYF TGTGCCTGGAAAGGGGACTCGCGCTCTACGAAGCAGTACTTC
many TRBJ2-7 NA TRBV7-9 CASSLSGYEQYF TGTGCCAGCAGCTTATCTGGATACGAGCAGTACTTC
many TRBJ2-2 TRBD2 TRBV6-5 CASSYLLAGEGGGTGELFF TGTGCCAGCAGTTATCTACTAGCGGGAGAGGGGGGTGGCACCGGGGAGCTGTTTTTT
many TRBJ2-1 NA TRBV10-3 CAITPGGVEGYNEQFF TGTGCCATCACCCCAGGGGGGGTAGAGGGTTACAATGAGCAGTTCTTC
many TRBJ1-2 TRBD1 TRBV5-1 CASSLPSRGLFGYTF TGCGCCAGCAGCTTGCCGAGCAGGGGGTTGTTTGGCTACACCTTC
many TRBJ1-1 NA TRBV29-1 CSVGQLSAEAFF TGCAGCGTCGGACAGTTGTCTGCTGAAGCTTTCTTT
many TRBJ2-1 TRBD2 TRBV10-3 CAISETPGLAGGPEFF TGTGCCATCAGTGAGACACCGGGACTAGCGGGAGGGCCTGAGTTCTTC
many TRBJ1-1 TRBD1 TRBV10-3 CAISERQGNTEAFF TGTGCCATCAGTGAACGACAGGGGAACACTGAAGCTTTCTTT
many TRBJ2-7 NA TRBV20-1 CSALPPRGSYEQYF TGCAGTGCTCTGCCCCCGCGAGGCTCCTACGAGCAGTACTTC
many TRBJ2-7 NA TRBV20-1 CSARDVFGISYEQYF TGCAGTGCTAGAGATGTTTTCGGGATCAGCTACGAGCAGTACTTC
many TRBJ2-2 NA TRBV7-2 CASSVQGTYTGELFF TGTGCCAGCAGCGTACAGGGCACCTACACCGGGGAGCTGTTTTTT